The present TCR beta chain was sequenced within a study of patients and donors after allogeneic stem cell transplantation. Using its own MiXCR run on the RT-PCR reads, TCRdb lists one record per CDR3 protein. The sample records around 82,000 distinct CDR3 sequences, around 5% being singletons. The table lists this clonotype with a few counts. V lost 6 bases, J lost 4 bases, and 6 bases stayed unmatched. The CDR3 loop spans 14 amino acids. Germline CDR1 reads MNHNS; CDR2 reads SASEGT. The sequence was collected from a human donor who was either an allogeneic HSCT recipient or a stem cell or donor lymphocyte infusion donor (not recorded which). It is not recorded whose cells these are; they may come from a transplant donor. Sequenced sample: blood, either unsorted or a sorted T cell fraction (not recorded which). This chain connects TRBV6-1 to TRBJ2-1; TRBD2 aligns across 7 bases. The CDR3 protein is CASRSTSRYNEQFF. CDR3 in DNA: TGTGCCAGCAGGTCGACTAGCCGGTACAATGAGCAGTTCTTC.